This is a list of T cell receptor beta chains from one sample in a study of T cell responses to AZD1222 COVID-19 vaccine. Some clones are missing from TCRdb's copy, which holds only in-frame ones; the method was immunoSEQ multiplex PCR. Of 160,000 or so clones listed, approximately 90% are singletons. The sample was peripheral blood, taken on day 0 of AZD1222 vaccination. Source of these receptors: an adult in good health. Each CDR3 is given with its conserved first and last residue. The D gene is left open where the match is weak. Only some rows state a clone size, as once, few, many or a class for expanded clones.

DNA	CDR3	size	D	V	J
TGTGCCAGCAGCCCGGGACGGGATAATTCACCCCTCCACTTT	CASSPGRDNSPLHF	NA	NA	TRBV5-4	TRBJ1-6
TGTGCCAGCAGCTTAGGGCGCGGACTAGTCTCCTACGAGCAGTACTTC	CASSLGRGLVSYEQYF	once	TRBD2	TRBV7-9	TRBJ2-7
TGCGCCAGCAGTGAGTCGAGTACAGGGGGCGAGACTTTCTTT	CASSESSTGGETFF	NA	TRBD1	TRBV10-1	TRBJ1-1
TGCGCCAGCAGCCAAGGGGGAGTCTACGAGCAGTACTTC	CASSQGGVYEQYF	NA	NA	TRBV4-1	TRBJ2-7
TGTGCCACCAGTGAACCAGACAAGCCCCACCCGTTCTTC	CATSEPDKPHPFF	few	NA	TRBV24-1	TRBJ2-1
TGTGCCAGCAGCCGGACAGCGGGAGGGCCAACAGATACGCAGTATTTT	CASSRTAGGPTDTQYF	NA	TRBD2	TRBV7-9	TRBJ2-3
TGTGCCTGGAGTGCCGGACAACTCTCTGGAAACACCATATATTTT	CAWSAGQLSGNTIYF	NA	NA	TRBV30	TRBJ1-3
TGTGCCAGCAGTATCCCGGGACTAGCGGGACCCTCCTACGAGCAGTACTTC	CASSIPGLAGPSYEQYF	few	TRBD2	TRBV2	TRBJ2-7
TGTGCCAGCTCCCTCTCGCGGACCTCTGGAAACACCATATATTTT	CASSLSRTSGNTIYF	once	NA	TRBV18	TRBJ1-3
TGTGCCAGCAGTTCCTTGACAGGGCCGGGGAAGGAGCAGTACTTC	CASSSLTGPGKEQYF	NA	TRBD1	TRBV28	TRBJ2-7
TGCGCCAGCAGCCGGGACTACGCAGGAGATACGCAGTATTTT	CASSRDYAGDTQYF	few	TRBD2	TRBV4-1	TRBJ2-3
TGTGCCAGTAGTCCTCCAATATGGGGAGCAGATACGCAGTATTTT	CASSPPIWGADTQYF	NA	NA	TRBV19	TRBJ2-3
TGTGCCAGCAGCCAAGGGGGACTGGTCGGAAACACCATATATTTT	CASSQGGLVGNTIYF	NA	NA	TRBV3-1/TRBV3-2	TRBJ1-3
TGTGCCAGCAGCCAAGCTGGGAATAGCTCCTACAATGAGCAGTTCTTC	CASSQAGNSSYNEQFF	NA	NA	TRBV3-1/TRBV3-2	TRBJ2-1
TGCGCCAGCAGTCCGACTAGCGGGGGTACGCAGTATTTT	CASSPTSGGTQYF	once	TRBD2	TRBV5-1	TRBJ2-3
TGTGCCAGCAGCCAAGTGGAACCCCGGGGGGGGGAGCTGTTTTTT	CASSQVEPRGGELFF	NA	NA	TRBV14	TRBJ2-2
TGTGCCAGCAGCTTAGCGGCTAGCGGGAGGAATGAGCAGTTCTTC	CASSLAASGRNEQFF	NA	TRBD2	TRBV7-2	TRBJ2-1
TGTGCCAGCAGTGTAGACGGGAGGGCCTGGGAGACCCAGTACTTC	CASSVDGRAWETQYF	NA	TRBD2	TRBV2	TRBJ2-5
TGCGCCAGCAGCTTGGCGAGCGGGAGCGCAACCGGGGAGCTGTTTTTT	CASSLASGSATGELFF	NA	TRBD2	TRBV5-1	TRBJ2-2
TGTGCCAGCTCACCCACAGCCGGCAATGGAAACACCATATATTTT	CASSPTAGNGNTIYF	once	NA	TRBV18	TRBJ1-3
TGTGCCAGCAGCTTGCTCCTGACACATGAGCAGTTCTTC	CASSLLLTHEQFF	NA	NA	TRBV5-6	TRBJ2-1
TGTGCCAGCAGCACCCGGACTAGCGGGGCAGATACGCAGTATTTT	CASSTRTSGADTQYF	NA	TRBD2	TRBV13	TRBJ2-3
TGTGCCAGCAGTTTTATAGACGCGACCTACAATGAGCAGTTCTTC	CASSFIDATYNEQFF	once	NA	TRBV28	TRBJ2-1
TGTGCCAGCAGTTTGACGGGACTAGCGGTGTGGCAAGAGACCCAGTACTTC	CASSLTGLAVWQETQYF	NA	TRBD2	TRBV28	TRBJ2-5
TGTGCCGGCAACCCAAGGGGGGCGATAAATGAGCAGTTCTTC	CAGNPRGAINEQFF	NA	NA	TRBV7-2	TRBJ2-1
TGTGCCAGCAGCAAATTCCAATGGAGGAGGGAGGGAAGGTGGACTGAAGCTTTCTTT	CASSKFQWRREGRWTEAFF	NA	NA	TRBV21-1	TRBJ1-1